The next 29 T cell receptor beta chains were all read from a single sample in a study of T-cell reconstitution after alpha-beta-depleted transplantation in children. Construction of the TCRbeta library involved unique molecular identifiers. TCRdb reprocessed the PCR reads via MiXCR and lists one record per CDR3 protein. The sample has 250,000 to 400,000 distinct CDR3 sequences; roughly 25% are singletons. The material sequenced was PBMCs, mostly from graft donor cells, taken 180 days after TCRalphabeta/CD19-depleted stem cell transplant. The source of these receptors is a male patient younger than 18 who had a stem cell transplant for acute lymphoblastic leukemia, so the T cells may come from the graft donor.

The rearrangement links TRBV25-1 to TRBJ2-7; tentative D call: TRBD2 (6 bases). V was trimmed by 4 bases and J by 5 bases, leaving 18 bases between them. The length of the CDR3 is 15 residues. CDR1 and CDR2 from the germline V gene are MGHDK and SYGVNS. The CDR3 sequence: CASSGVWGVKDEQYF. The CDR3 nucleotides read TGTGCCAGCAGTGGGGTTTGGGGGGTTAAAGACGAGCAGTACTTC.

In its sample, this clonotype was seen a few times. The chain combines TRBV10-2 with TRBJ1-2; D may be TRBD1 (5 bases). Germline CDR1 WSHSY, CDR2 SAAADI. The CDR3 has 17 residues. Trimming took off 5 bases at V and 2 bases at J, with 21 bases between the two ends. The DNA for the CDR3 is TGCGCCAGCAGTCCAACACCTGGGACCGGGCGAAACTATGGCTACACCTTC. This gives the protein CASSPTPGTGRNYGYTF.

J is TRBJ1-2 and V is TRBV7-2; no reliable D call. Per germline, CDR1 SGHTA and CDR2 FQGNSA. V shed 5 bases and J shed 4 bases, with 11 bases lying between them. The CDR3 runs to 13 residues. The CDR3: CASSPEAFYGYTF. In DNA, the CDR3 is TGTGCCAGCAGCCCTGAGGCTTTCTATGGCTACACCTTC. Looking up the rest from reference TRBV7-2 and TRBJ1-2 gives the full variable domain: GAGVSQSPSNKVTEKGKDVELRCDPISGHTALYWYRQSLGQGLEFLIYFQGNSAPDKSGLPSDRFSAERTGGSVSTLTIQRTQQEDSAVYLCASSPEAFYGYTFGSGTRLTVV.

This clonotype was recorded a few times. The chain is built from TRBV11-2 and TRBJ2-5; D is ambiguous. Germline assignment: CDR1 SGHAT and CDR2 FQNNGV. The V gene lost 7 bases and the J gene lost 2 bases, with 14 bases spanning the gap. The CDR3 spans 14 residues. The CDR3 nucleotides read TGTGCCAGCACCAGAGCAGGTGGACAAGAGACCCAGTACTTC. Translating it yields CASTRAGGQETQYF.

This chain uses TRBV12-3 or TRBV12-4 with TRBJ2-7; D not resolved. CDR3 size: 13 residues. V was cut by 6 bases and J by 6 bases, with 15 bases left in between. DNA of the CDR3: TGTGCCAGCAGCTTTTCGGCAGTTGGCGAGCAGTACTTC. Its protein is CASSFSAVGEQYF.

This clonotype came up a few times. V gene TRBV24-1 combines with J gene TRBJ2-5; D call uncertain. V gave up 0 bases and J gave up 2 bases, with 9 bases separating them. Germline CDR1 and CDR2: KGHDR and SFDVKD. CDR3 length: 15 amino acids. CDR3 sequence reads: CATSDLPGLQETQYF. For the CDR3, the DNA is TGTGCCACCAGTGATTTGCCAGGCTTGCAAGAGACCCAGTACTTC.

This chain uses TRBV20-1 with TRBJ2-5, with TRBD2 identical over 9 bases. J was trimmed by 5 bases and V by 0 bases; bases with no gene match: 7. CDR3 size: 15 residues. Germline CDR1 and CDR2: DFQATT and SNEGSKA (reference sequence). The CDR3 reads CSARDLAGGAETQYF. CDR3 coding DNA: TGCAGTGCTAGAGATTTGGCGGGAGGGGCCGAGACCCAGTACTTC.

The chain carries TRBV7-6 and TRBJ2-2; TRBD2 matches at 7 bases. Germline V gene data show CDR1 as SGHVS and CDR2 as FNYEAQ. V lost 5 bases and J lost 0; bases outside the gene matches: 12. This CDR3 is 18 amino acids long. In DNA form, the CDR3 reads TGTGCCAGCAGCCCTAAGCCACTAGCGCTAACGAACACCGGGGAGCTGTTTTTT. Translated: CASSPKPLALTNTGELFF.

The chain couples TRBV9 to TRBJ2-3; no clear D gene. CDR1 and CDR2 from the germline V gene are SGDLS and YYNGEE. CDR3 size: 15 residues. V lost 0 bases and J lost 0, with 8 bases in between. CDR3 amino acids: CASSVALGSTDTQYF. The CDR3 DNA reads as TGTGCCAGCAGCGTAGCCCTCGGGAGCACAGATACGCAGTATTTT.

This clonotype was detected a few times. This chain links TRBV20-1 with TRBJ2-7; D unresolved. The length of the CDR3 is 11 residues. The V and J ends lost 0 bases and 3 bases respectively, with 3 bases between them. Germline CDR1 and CDR2: DFQATT and SNEGSKA (reference sequence). In DNA, the CDR3 is TGCAGTGCTAGAGATGTCTACGAGCAGTACTTC. Translated, it gives CSARDVYEQYF.

This clonotype was detected only a few times. J is TRBJ2-5 and V is TRBV28, with D perhaps TRBD1 (6 bases). CDR3 length equals 17 residues. Germline CDR1 MDHEN, CDR2 SYDVKM. Trimming stripped 0 bases from V and 5 bases from J, with 19 bases between. The CDR3, as DNA: TGTGCCAGCAGTTTATGGACCCCCCTACAGGGTAGGGAGACCCAGTACTTC. It codes for CASSLWTPLQGRETQYF.

The gene calls are TRBV20-1 and TRBJ1-2, with TRBD1 as a possible D gene (6 bases). The CDR3 is 12 residues long. V lost 5 bases and J 2 bases, leaving 9 bases between the germline ends. Germline CDR1 and CDR2: DFQATT and SNEGSKA (reference sequence). The CDR3 here is CSAPTGNYGYTF. Written as DNA, the CDR3 is TGCAGTGCTCCCACAGGGAACTATGGCTACACCTTC.

This clonotype was counted a few times. J is TRBJ2-1 and V is TRBV5-1, with D possibly being TRBD2 (5 bases). The CDR3 extends over 17 amino acids. Per the germline V gene, CDR1 is SGHRS and CDR2 is YFSETQ. Deletions cut 3 bases from V and 2 bases from J, with 18 bases between. The CDR3 nucleotides are TGCGCCAGCAGCTCCCTCCCGGACTCCTCTACCTACAATGAGCAGTTCTTC. Protein: CASSSLPDSSTYNEQFF.

This chain connects TRBV5-1 to TRBJ2-5, with D maybe TRBD2 (6 bases). The CDR3 consists of 16 residues. Germline values: CDR1 SGHRS, CDR2 YFSETQ. V was clipped by 0 bases and J by 0 bases, with 12 bases between them. This CDR3 reads CASSLVSSDYQETQYF. DNA of the CDR3: TGCGCCAGCAGCTTGGTGTCTAGCGATTACCAAGAGACCCAGTACTTC.

The table lists this clonotype with a few counts. The chain has TRBV24-1 and TRBJ2-3; possibly TRBD1 for D (6 bases). Germline V lookup: CDR1 KGHDR, CDR2 SFDVKD. V shed 1 base and J shed 1 base, with 11 bases lying between them. CDR3 size: 16 residues. For the CDR3, the DNA is TGTGCCACCAGTGATTTTGGGCAGGGGCGCACAGATACGCAGTATTTT. Its protein is CATSDFGQGRTDTQYF.

The chain employs TRBV19 and TRBJ2-7, with 8 bases matching TRBD2. V shed 6 bases, J shed 4 bases, and the junction held 8 bases outside the gene matches. Germline V gene data show CDR1 as LNHDA and CDR2 as SQIVND (reference sequence). The CDR3 totals 14 residues. The CDR3 reads CASSPGGLGYEQYF. The CDR3, as DNA: TGTGCCAGTAGCCCCGGGGGACTAGGATACGAGCAGTACTTC.

This clonotype was found a few times. The rearrangement joins TRBV29-1 to TRBJ2-2; no definite D call. V gave up 0 bases and J gave up 8 bases, with 10 bases separating them. The CDR3 is 13 amino acids. Germline CDR1 SQVTM, CDR2 ANQGSEA. CDR3: CSVEEQWVGELFF. The CDR3 DNA reads as TGCAGCGTTGAAGAGCAGTGGGTGGGGGAGCTGTTTTTT.

This chain connects TRBV4-2 to TRBJ1-5; the D is unclear. The CDR3 contains 15 residues. Germline assignment: CDR1 LGHNA and CDR2 YNFKEQ. V lost 0 bases and J lost 0, with 6 bases in between. The CDR3 is CASSQEGYSNQPQHF. CDR3 in DNA: TGTGCCAGCAGCCAAGAAGGCTATAGCAATCAGCCCCAGCATTTT.

This clonotype has just a few counts. This sequence joins TRBV7-7 and TRBJ2-3; no firm D call. CDR1 SSHAT and CDR2 FNYEAQ come from the germline V gene (reference sequence). CDR3 length: 14 amino acids. V was shortened by 3 bases and J by 5 bases, with 12 bases between the two germline ends. The CDR3 spells CASSFGRSGDTQYF. CDR3 nucleotide sequence: TGTGCCAGCAGCTTCGGCCGCTCGGGAGATACGCAGTATTTT.

This clonotype was counted only a few times. This chain joins TRBV10-3 and TRBJ1-2, with D unresolved. Trimming removed 6 bases at V and 3 bases at J, with 11 bases between. CDR3 length: 13 amino acids. Germline lookup yields CDR1 ENHRY and CDR2 SYGVKD. The CDR3 nucleotides read TGTGCCATCAGGCAGGCCACGGACTATGGCTACACCTTC. This gives the protein CAIRQATDYGYTF.

This clonotype has a handful of counts. The CDR3 DNA is TGCGCCAGCAGCCTCCTTGACACCCTATCCTTCTATGGCTACACCTTC. This translates into CASSLLDTLSFYGYTF. The gene calls are TRBV4-1 and TRBJ1-2; D unclear. The CDR3 runs to 16 residues. Trimming pared 4 bases from V and 4 bases from J, leaving 19 bases between. Germline CDR1 MGHRA, CDR2 YSYEKL.

There are a few counts of this clonotype. J is TRBJ2-3 and V is TRBV24-1; tentative D call: TRBD1 (5 bases). CDR3 size: 14 residues. Trimming left V 6 bases short and J 1 base short, with 10 bases between. Looked up from germline, CDR1 is KGHDR and CDR2 is SFDVKD. CDR3 loop: CATSKAGRTDTQYF. CDR3 DNA sequence: TGTGCCACCAGTAAGGCAGGGCGCACAGATACGCAGTATTTT.

The chain has TRBV12-3 or TRBV12-4 and TRBJ2-2; D is unresolved. V was clipped by 8 bases and J by 9 bases, with 10 bases between them. The CDR3 loop spans 11 amino acids. CDR3 sequence reads: CASRSTRELFF. For the CDR3, the DNA is TGTGCCAGCCGGTCTACTAGGGAGCTGTTTTTT.

V gene TRBV29-1 combines with J gene TRBJ2-2; maybe TRBD2 (5 bases). The CDR3 totals 12 residues. The V gene lost 6 bases and the J gene lost 6 bases, with 11 bases spanning the gap. The germline V gene has CDR1 SQVTM and CDR2 ANQGSEA. This chain's CDR3 is CSVLDSSGELFF. CDR3 nucleotides: TGCAGCGTCCTGGACTCATCCGGGGAGCTGTTTTTT.

In this sample, this clonotype turned up many times. One end of the junction varies from germline; a read error may be responsible. The V call is TRBV12-3 or TRBV12-4, the J call TRBJ2-7, with 9 positions matching TRBD1. This CDR3 has 13 amino acids. The CDR3 loop reads CASSPGQGYEQYF. CDR3 sequence (DNA): TGCGCCAGCAGCCCGGGACAGGGCTACGAGCAGTACTTC.

This clonotype has only a few counts. This chain connects TRBV2 to TRBJ2-1; 13 nucleotides match TRBD2. Germline V gives CDR1 SNHLY, CDR2 FYNNEI. The CDR3 loop spans 17 amino acids. Trimming at V came to 0 bases and at J to 8 bases, leaving 7 bases not matched to a gene. The CDR3 bases are TGTGCCAGCAGTGAAGCGTATCGGACTAGCGGGAGCGATGAGCAGTTCTTC. Its protein is CASSEAYRTSGSDEQFF.

The gene calls are TRBV7-2 and TRBJ2-5; 7 bases are a match to TRBD2. The germline V gene encodes CDR1 SGHTA and CDR2 FQGNSA. The CDR3 length is 15 residues. V shed 4 bases and J 5 bases; nucleotides not matched to a gene: 10. The CDR3 DNA reads TGTGCCAGCAGCTCTCAGGCGGGAGTCCGGGAGACCCAGTACTTC. Translating it yields CASSSQAGVRETQYF.

This clonotype has more than one count but fewer than ten. The chain recombines TRBV4-1 with TRBJ2-7, with D maybe TRBD1 (5 bases). The ends were cut back, 6 bases at V and 9 bases at J, with 18 bases in the middle. The CDR3 has 13 residues. Germline CDR1 reads MGHRA; CDR2 reads YSYEKL. The CDR3 reads CASRATTATGQYF. CDR3 sequence (DNA): TGCGCCAGCAGGGCTACGACGGCCACAGGGCAGTACTTC.

V usage is TRBV9 and J usage is TRBJ2-5; 11 bases fit TRBD2. Germline lookup yields CDR1 SGDLS and CDR2 YYNGEE. The CDR3 is 16 residues long. The junction had 5 bases not matched to a gene; V was cut back by 2 bases and J by 2 bases. Here the CDR3 reads CASSVGLAGMQETQYF. In nucleotides, the CDR3 is TGTGCCAGCAGCGTTGGACTAGCGGGCATGCAAGAGACCCAGTACTTC.